The rows below give T cell receptor beta chains drawn from one sample of a study of cytomegalovirus exposure and HLA in healthy donors. Libraries were prepared by immunoSEQ multiplex PCR; TCRdb keeps only in-frame clonotypes and omits some of them. The data hold roughly 100,000 clones, with 60% to 80% observed a single time. Sequenced sample: PBMCs. The receptors come from a male donor in good health and CMV-seropositive. The CDR3 runs from the conserved cysteine through the conserved F or W. D genes are given only for firm matches. Size is omitted from some rows. Given values are once, few, many or a class for expanded clones.

CDR3: CASSIEAGTGVTDTQYF
DNA: TGTGCCAGTAGTATAGAGGCAGGGACAGGGGTCACAGATACGCAGTATTTT
D: TRBD1
J: TRBJ2-3
V: TRBV19
size: NA

CDR3: CSSSLKREEGEKLFF
DNA: TGTTCCAGCAGCTTAAAAAGGGAGGAAGGTGAAAAACTGTTTTTT
D: NA
J: TRBJ1-4
V: TRBV7-9
size: NA

CDR3: CASSQGWGGSEETQYF
DNA: TGCGCCAGCAGCCAGGGGTGGGGCGGGAGCGAAGAGACCCAGTACTTC
D: TRBD2
J: TRBJ2-5
V: TRBV4-1
size: once

CDR3: CASSISASTNEQFF
DNA: TGTGCCAGTAGTATTTCGGCTAGCACGAATGAGCAGTTCTTC
D: NA
J: TRBJ2-1
V: TRBV19
size: NA

CDR3: CASSSRPMSGAEQYF
DNA: TGTGCCAGTAGTTCCCGCCCTATGTCCGGAGCGGAGCAGTACTTC
D: NA
J: TRBJ2-7
V: TRBV19
size: NA

CDR3: CSASDRGLTDTQYF
DNA: TGCAGCGCTTCGGACAGGGGGTTAACAGATACGCAGTATTTT
D: TRBD1
J: TRBJ2-3
V: TRBV29-1
size: few

CDR3: CASSPTGGTGNTIYF
DNA: TGTGCCAGCAGCCCGACTGGCGGCACTGGAAACACCATATATTTT
D: NA
J: TRBJ1-3
V: TRBV6-6
size: few

CDR3: CALQGVGQPQHF
DNA: TGTGCCCTACAGGGGGTCGGTCAGCCCCAGCATTTT
D: TRBD1
J: TRBJ1-5
V: TRBV28
size: NA

CDR3: CASNWIGGVQETQYF
DNA: TGTGCCAGCAATTGGATTGGGGGGGTTCAAGAGACCCAGTACTTC
D: TRBD2
J: TRBJ2-5
V: TRBV2
size: NA

CDR3: CASAPHGSPYEQYF
DNA: TGTGCCAGCGCCCCTCATGGTAGCCCCTACGAGCAGTACTTC
D: NA
J: TRBJ2-7
V: TRBV28
size: NA

CDR3: CASSPGTSGRIKQFF
DNA: TGTGCCAGCAGCCCGGGGACTAGCGGGAGGATTAAGCAGTTCTTC
D: TRBD2
J: TRBJ2-1
V: TRBV11-3
size: NA

CDR3: CASSLAGGVADTQYF
DNA: TGTGCCAGCAGCTTAGCGGGAGGGGTCGCAGATACGCAGTATTTT
D: TRBD2
J: TRBJ2-3
V: TRBV7-2
size: NA

CDR3: CASNPRGNTGELFF
DNA: TGTGCCAGCAACCCTAGGGGTAACACCGGGGAGCTGTTTTTT
D: NA
J: TRBJ2-2
V: TRBV6-6
size: few

CDR3: CASSFGQDYEQYF
DNA: TGTGCCAGCAGTTTCGGGCAGGACTACGAGCAGTACTTC
D: NA
J: TRBJ2-7
V: TRBV28
size: few

CDR3: CASSPRTSGRADTQYF
DNA: TGCGCCAGCAGCCCCCGGACTAGCGGGAGAGCAGATACGCAGTATTTT
D: TRBD2
J: TRBJ2-3
V: TRBV5-1
size: NA

CDR3: CAWTGLADQETQYF
DNA: TGTGCCTGGACGGGACTAGCGGACCAAGAGACCCAGTACTTC
D: TRBD2
J: TRBJ2-5
V: TRBV30
size: NA

CDR3: CATSSPGTKGNQPQHF
DNA: TGTGCCACCAGCAGCCCCGGGACAAAAGGCAATCAGCCCCAGCATTTT
D: NA
J: TRBJ1-5
V: TRBV15
size: NA

CDR3: CASSPGVPELEAFF
DNA: TGTGCCAGCAGCCCGGGGGTCCCAGAGCTTGAAGCTTTCTTT
D: NA
J: TRBJ1-1
V: TRBV5-4
size: NA

CDR3: CASSGGTYRGEEQYF
DNA: TGTGCCAGCAGTGGGGGGACTTACCGCGGGGAGGAGCAGTACTTC
D: NA
J: TRBJ2-7
V: TRBV28
size: NA

CDR3: CASSEDGRLGDTQYF
DNA: TGTGCCAGCAGCGAAGACGGGAGACTAGGAGATACGCAGTATTTT
D: NA
J: TRBJ2-3
V: TRBV9
size: NA

CDR3: CSVQESMGQPQHF
DNA: TGCAGCGTTCAAGAGAGTATGGGCCAGCCCCAGCATTTT
D: NA
J: TRBJ1-5
V: TRBV29-1
size: NA

CDR3: CASSSGLAGAQETQYF
DNA: TGTGCCAGCAGCTCAGGACTAGCGGGCGCGCAAGAGACCCAGTACTTC
D: TRBD2
J: TRBJ2-5
V: TRBV7-9
size: NA

CDR3: CASSRGGATNEKLFF
DNA: TGTGCCAGCTCACGGGGAGGAGCAACTAATGAAAAACTGTTTTTT
D: NA
J: TRBJ1-4
V: TRBV18
size: once

CDR3: CASSAGGGNTIYF
DNA: TGTGCCAGCAGCGCAGGGGGTGGAAACACCATATATTTT
D: TRBD1
J: TRBJ1-3
V: TRBV9
size: few

CDR3: CASSVGGSSNQPQHF
DNA: TGTGCCAGCAGCGTAGGAGGGAGCAGCAATCAGCCCCAGCATTTT
D: NA
J: TRBJ1-5
V: TRBV9
size: once

CDR3: CASSLDTEIRTGSTNEKLFF
DNA: TGTGCCAGCAGCTTAGATACCGAAATTAGGACAGGGTCAACTAATGAAAAACTGTTTTTT
D: TRBD1
J: TRBJ1-4
V: TRBV11-3
size: NA

CDR3: CAISERTGPFPQETQYF
DNA: TGTGCCATCAGTGAGAGGACAGGTCCATTCCCCCAAGAGACCCAGTACTTC
D: TRBD1
J: TRBJ2-5
V: TRBV10-3
size: NA

CDR3: CASELAGPYEQYF
DNA: TGTGCCAGCGAGCTAGCGGGGCCCTACGAGCAGTACTTC
D: TRBD2
J: TRBJ2-7
V: TRBV6-1
size: NA

CDR3: CASSSLGDYSNQPQHF
DNA: TGTGCCAGCAGTTCCCTGGGCGATTATAGCAATCAGCCCCAGCATTTT
D: NA
J: TRBJ1-5
V: TRBV28
size: NA

CDR3: CASSFQGQPYSNQPQHF
DNA: TGTGCCAGCAGCTTTCAGGGACAGCCCTATAGCAATCAGCCCCAGCATTTT
D: TRBD1
J: TRBJ1-5
V: TRBV7-2
size: NA

CDR3: CSVEKQLNTGKLFF
DNA: TGCAGCGTTGAAAAGCAACTGAACACCGGGAAGCTGTTTTTT
D: NA
J: TRBJ2-2
V: TRBV29-1
size: NA

CDR3: CASSLSSNEQFF
DNA: TGTGCCAGCAGTTTATCTAGCAATGAGCAGTTCTTC
D: NA
J: TRBJ2-1
V: TRBV28
size: few

CDR3: CASNFLGDSVTTGELFF
DNA: TGTGCCAGCAACTTTCTGGGGGACAGTGTGACCACCGGGGAGCTGTTTTTT
D: TRBD1
J: TRBJ2-2
V: TRBV27
size: NA

CDR3: CASSIQGARGNQPQHF
DNA: TGTGCCAGTAGTATACAGGGGGCCAGGGGCAATCAGCCCCAGCATTTT
D: TRBD1
J: TRBJ1-5
V: TRBV19
size: NA

CDR3: CASSDGLAGGWGGELFF
DNA: TGTGCCAGCAGTGATGGACTAGCGGGAGGGTGGGGCGGGGAGCTGTTTTTT
D: TRBD2
J: TRBJ2-2
V: TRBV6-1
size: NA

CDR3: CASSLDRAQETQYF
DNA: TGCGCCAGCAGCTTGGACAGGGCACAAGAGACCCAGTACTTC
D: NA
J: TRBJ2-5
V: TRBV5-1
size: NA

CDR3: CASSSTLRTSGQKAYEQYF
DNA: TGTGCCAGCAGCTCGACATTAAGGACTAGCGGCCAGAAGGCCTACGAGCAGTACTTC
D: TRBD2
J: TRBJ2-7
V: TRBV11-1
size: few

CDR3: CASNIIAGGSYNEQFF
DNA: TGTGCCAGTAACATAATAGCGGGTGGCTCCTACAATGAGCAGTTCTTC
D: TRBD2
J: TRBJ2-1
V: TRBV19
size: NA

CDR3: CASSFGGGADRRELFF
DNA: TGTGCCAGCAGCTTTGGAGGGGGCGCCGATCGCCGGGAGCTGTTTTTT
D: NA
J: TRBJ2-2
V: TRBV5-4
size: NA

CDR3: CASSLTTGTLGQPQHF
DNA: TGTGCCAGCAGCTTAACCACAGGGACGCTGGGACAGCCCCAGCATTTT
D: NA
J: TRBJ1-5
V: TRBV7-3
size: NA

CDR3: CASGWGGGNTIYF
DNA: TGTGCCTCAGGGTGGGGAGGCGGAAACACCATATATTTT
D: NA
J: TRBJ1-3
V: TRBV30
size: once

CDR3: CASSLAREAEQYF
DNA: TGTGCCAGCAGTTTGGCGCGGGAAGCCGAGCAGTACTTC
D: NA
J: TRBJ2-7
V: TRBV28
size: NA